Listed below are T cell receptor beta chains from one sample, sequenced in a study of blood T cells in healthy people across ages. TCRdb analysed the 5' RACE reads with MiXCR anew, one entry per CDR3 protein. The sample lists 550,000 to 800,000 distinct CDR3 sequences, around 21% occurring once. The sample was blood. These receptors were taken from a man in his 70s in good health. Each CDR3 is given with its conserved first and last residue.

V gene,CDR3 protein
TRBV6-5,CASSSGQGGISGYTF
TRBV20-1,CSGEAAKNIQYF
TRBV6-1,CASSEAIPQADGYTF
TRBV7-3,CASSLKGPGNGDTEAFF
TRBV3-1,CASSQDNSGFSGANVLTF
TRBV6-6,CASRPSTGGYYGYTF
TRBV2,CASGRLAGLQETQYF
TRBV7-2,CASSFVSGRGDTQYF
TRBV15,CATSRDRGGLAKNIQYF
TRBV2,CASTGGRRRTEAFF
TRBV6-1,CASSLGTANQPQHF
TRBV20-1,CSAFQTGGYTF
TRBV29-1,CSVSGSMNTGELFF
TRBV29-1,CSVALANTGELFF
TRBV9,CASSKLAGTNTGELFF
TRBV12-3/TRBV12-4,CATRSLGGETQYF
TRBV25-1,CASSESQTGTQETQYF
TRBV6-6,CASRSVAGANYEQYF
TRBV24-1,CAASEGNNQPQHF
TRBV18,CASSPLLGEDTQYF
TRBV21-1,CASSKGRGPYNSPLHF
TRBV5-1,CASSFLGGANNEQFF
TRBV2,CASSGGPLYEQYF
TRBV4-1,CASSQEVSGADSHEQYF
TRBV4-1,CASSPGQLATNEKLFF
TRBV7-2,CASSLVSQGRGTYEQYF
TRBV5-1,CASSLGTGAGEQYF
TRBV14,CASSQSWIQETQYF
TRBV11-1,CASSLSGRGKNIQYF
TRBV29-1,CSSGGANNEQFF
TRBV5-1,CASSSGGVESGELFF
TRBV12-3/TRBV12-4,CASSRLAGDISTDTQYF
TRBV20-1,CSATSTSGGGSEQFF